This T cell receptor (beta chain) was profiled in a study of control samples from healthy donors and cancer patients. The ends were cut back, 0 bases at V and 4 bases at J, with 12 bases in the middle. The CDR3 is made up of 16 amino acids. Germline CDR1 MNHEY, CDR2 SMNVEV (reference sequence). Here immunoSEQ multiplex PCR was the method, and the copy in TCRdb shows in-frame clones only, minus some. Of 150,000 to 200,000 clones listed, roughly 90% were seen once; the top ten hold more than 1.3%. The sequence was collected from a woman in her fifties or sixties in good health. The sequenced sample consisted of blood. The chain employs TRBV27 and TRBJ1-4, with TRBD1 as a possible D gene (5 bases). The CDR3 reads CASSLSTGQLNEKLFF. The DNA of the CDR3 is TGTGCCAGCAGTTTATCTACCGGACAACTTAATGAAAAACTGTTTTTT.